These 13 T cell receptor beta chains were all obtained from the same sample, sequenced in a study of spatial heterogeneity in lung cancer. As to time point: sample taken at primary tumor resection. The input material, whole RNA from tumor, nontumor lung or frozen PBMC, was sequenced unsorted. TCRdb analysed the 5' RACE reads with MiXCR anew, one entry per CDR3 protein. The data contain some 39,000 distinct CDR3 sequences, approximately 6.8% of them singletons. Sample: PBMCs, taken at surgery. The origin of the receptors is a female donor with early-stage non-small cell lung cancer.

This clonotype was observed many times. The V call is TRBV28, the J call TRBJ2-6, with TRBD1 as a possible D gene (6 bases). The length of the CDR3 is 17 residues. Germline CDR1 and CDR2: MDHEN and SYDVKM. The V end lost 5 bases, the J end lost 4 bases, and 18 bases lay between the germline ends. The CDR3 nucleotides read TGTGCCAGCAGTCCCCTACCAGCAGGGGTCGGGGCCAACGTCCTGACTTTC. Its protein is CASSPLPAGVGANVLTF.

This clonotype was picked up a small number of times. This chain uses TRBV15 with TRBJ2-3; D might be TRBD1 or TRBD2, each matching 5 bases. The germline V gene encodes CDR1 LNHNV and CDR2 YYDKDF (reference sequence). Trimming pared 3 bases from V and 2 bases from J, leaving 12 bases between. The CDR3 length is 15 residues. The CDR3 bases are TGTGCCACCAGCAGTAGGGACCTATCCACAGATACGCAGTATTTT. This codes for CATSSRDLSTDTQYF.

Many counts were recorded for this clonotype. The gene calls are TRBV20-1 and TRBJ2-3, with 12 positions matching TRBD2. Per the germline V gene, CDR1 is DFQATT and CDR2 is SNEGSKA (reference sequence). Trimming took 5 bases from V and 6 from J; bases not matched to a gene: 6. The CDR3 has 14 amino acids. CDR3 in amino acids: CSAPSSGGADTQYF. The CDR3 DNA follows: TGCAGTGCTCCGTCTAGCGGGGGGGCGGATACGCAGTATTTT.

This clonotype has just a few counts. The gene calls are TRBV11-2 and TRBJ1-6; D is ambiguous. V shed 2 bases and J shed 10 bases, with 12 bases lying between them. This CDR3 spans 14 amino acids. Germline V lookup: CDR1 SGHAT, CDR2 FQNNGV. As DNA, the CDR3 is TGTGCCAGCAGCTTAAACCCGGAGGTCTCACCCCTCCACTTT. As protein: CASSLNPEVSPLHF. The entire variable domain, with the rest obtained from reference TRBV11-2 and TRBJ1-6, is as follows: EAGVAQSPRYKIIEKRQSVAFWCNPISGHATLYWYQQILGQGPKLLIQFQNNGVVDDSQLPKDRFSAERLKGVDSTLKIQPAKLEDSAVYLCASSLNPEVSPLHFGNGTRLTVT.

This clonotype was seen repeatedly, ten times or more. The chain recombines TRBV6-6 with TRBJ1-1; 8 nucleotides line up with TRBD1. The CDR3 runs 19 residues. Germline assignment: CDR1 MNHNY and CDR2 SVGAGI (reference sequence). Losses at the gene ends were 0 bases for V and 1 base for J; bases not matched to a gene: 13. CDR3 in amino acids: CASSYSYSPRTGPNTEAFF. The CDR3 DNA reads as TGTGCCAGCAGTTACTCCTACTCCCCTAGGACAGGGCCGAACACTGAAGCTTTCTTT.

In its sample, this clonotype was seen many times. V is TRBV4-2 and J is TRBJ2-1; perhaps TRBD2 as D (5 bases). Germline V gives CDR1 LGHNA, CDR2 YNFKEQ. Trimming cost V 1 base and J 10 bases, with 5 bases left between them. The CDR3 contains 11 residues. CDR3 residues: CASSQAGEQFF. The CDR3 DNA follows: TGTGCCAGCAGCCAAGCGGGGGAGCAGTTCTTC.

This clonotype has a count of ten or more. The chain employs TRBV7-9 and TRBJ2-5, with unresolved D. This CDR3 has 14 residues. Between the trimmed V and J ends, which lost 2 bases and 10 bases, there was a span of 17 bases. Germline lookup yields CDR1 SEHNR and CDR2 FQNEAQ (reference sequence). The CDR3 sequence is CASSLSSGFRYQYF. CDR3 coding DNA: TGTGCCAGCAGCTTAAGCTCCGGGTTTCGGTACCAGTACTTC.

This clonotype was seen ten or more times. The J gene is TRBJ2-5, the V gene TRBV6-5, with 11 nucleotides matching TRBD2. The CDR3 is 15 amino acids. Looked up from germline, CDR1 is MNHEY and CDR2 is SVGAGI. After removal of 6 bases from V and 5 bases from J, the junction contained 8 bases not matched to a gene. CDR3 sequence: CASSYSGGAGETQYF. DNA of the CDR3: TGTGCCAGCAGCTATAGCGGGGGGGCCGGGGAGACCCAGTACTTC.

This clonotype was seen many times. The chain couples TRBV7-2 to TRBJ2-3; D is unclear. This CDR3 has 14 amino acids. V was pared by 1 base and J by 7 bases, with 12 bases between. Germline-derived CDR1 and CDR2 are SGHTA and FQGNSA. This chain's CDR3 is CASSLEVRRNTQYF. CDR3 sequence (DNA): TGTGCCAGCAGCTTAGAGGTTCGGCGGAATACGCAGTATTTT.

Ten or more counts support this clonotype. The rearrangement links TRBV25-1 to TRBJ1-3; D is unresolved. The CDR3 is 13 amino acids. Trimming removed 8 bases at V and 1 base at J, with 9 bases between. The V gene's germline CDR1 is MGHDK and CDR2 SYGVNS. CDR3 amino acids: CASDSGSGNTIYF. In DNA, the CDR3 is TGTGCCAGCGATTCAGGTTCTGGAAACACCATATATTTT.

V and J are TRBV4-3 and TRBJ2-7; no clear D. Germline V lookup: CDR1 LGHNA, CDR2 YSLEER. CDR3 length: 13 amino acids. V was cut by 2 bases and J by 4 bases, with 9 bases left in between. CDR3 loop: CASSQPGEYEQYF. CDR3 bases: TGCGCCAGCAGCCAACCTGGAGAGTACGAGCAGTACTTC.

This clonotype was recorded many times. This chain joins TRBV5-1 and TRBJ2-5; 10 nucleotides agree with TRBD2. Germline loops: CDR1 SGHRS, CDR2 YFSETQ. CDR3 size: 14 residues. The DNA of the CDR3 is TGCGCTGGCAGCGGGGGGGCCCCGCAAGAGACCCAGTACTTC. It yields the protein CAGSGGAPQETQYF.

The chain uses TRBV5-1 and TRBJ2-7, with unresolved D. The germline V gene has CDR1 SGHRS and CDR2 YFSETQ. The V end lost 2 bases, the J end lost 2 bases, and 8 bases lay between the germline ends. CDR3 length equals 13 residues. Here the CDR3 DNA reads TGCGCCAGCAGCTTCTCCCGTACCTACGAGCAGTACTTC. This codes for CASSFSRTYEQYF. The full variable domain, completed using reference TRBV5-1 and TRBJ2-7, is KAGVTQTPRYLIKTRGQQVTLSCSPISGHRSVSWYQQTPGQGLQFLFEYFSETQRNKGNFPGRFSGRQFSNSRSEMNVSTLELGDSALYLCASSFSRTYEQYFGPGTRLTVT.